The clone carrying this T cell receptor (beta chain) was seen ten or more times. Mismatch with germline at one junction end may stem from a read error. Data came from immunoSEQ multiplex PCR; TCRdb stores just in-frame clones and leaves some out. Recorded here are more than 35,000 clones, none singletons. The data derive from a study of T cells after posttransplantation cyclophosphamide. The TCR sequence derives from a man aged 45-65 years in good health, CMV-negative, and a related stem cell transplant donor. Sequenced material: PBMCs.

In DNA form, the CDR3 reads TGTGCCAGCAGATTAGGACTAGCGGGAGCCCACGAGCAGTACTTC. Translation gives CASRLGLAGAHEQYF. J is TRBJ2-7 and V is TRBV7-9, with 13 positions matching TRBD2. This CDR3 is 15 amino acids long. The germline V gene has CDR1 SEHNR and CDR2 FQNEAQ (reference sequence).